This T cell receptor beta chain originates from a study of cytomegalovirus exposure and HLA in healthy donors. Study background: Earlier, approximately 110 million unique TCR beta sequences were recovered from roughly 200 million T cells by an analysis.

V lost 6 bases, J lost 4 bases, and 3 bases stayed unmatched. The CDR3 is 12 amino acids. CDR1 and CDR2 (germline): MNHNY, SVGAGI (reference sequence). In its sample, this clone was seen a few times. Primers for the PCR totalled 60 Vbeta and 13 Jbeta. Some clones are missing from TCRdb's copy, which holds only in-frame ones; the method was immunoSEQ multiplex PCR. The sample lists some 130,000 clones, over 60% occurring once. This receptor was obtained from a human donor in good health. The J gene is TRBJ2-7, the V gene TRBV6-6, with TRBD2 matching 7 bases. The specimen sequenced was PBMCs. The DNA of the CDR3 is TGTGCCAGCAGCAGGGAGGGGTACGAGCAGTACTTC. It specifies CASSREGYEQYF.